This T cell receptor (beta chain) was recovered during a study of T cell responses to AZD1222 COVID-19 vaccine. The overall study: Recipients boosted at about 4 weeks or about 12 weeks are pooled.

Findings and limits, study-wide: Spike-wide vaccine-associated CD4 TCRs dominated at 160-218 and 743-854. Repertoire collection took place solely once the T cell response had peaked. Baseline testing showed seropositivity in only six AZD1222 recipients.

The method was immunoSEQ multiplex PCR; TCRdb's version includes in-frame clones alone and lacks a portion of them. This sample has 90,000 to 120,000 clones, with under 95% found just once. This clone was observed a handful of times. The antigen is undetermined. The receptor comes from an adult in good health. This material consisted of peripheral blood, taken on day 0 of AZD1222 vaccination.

DNA for the CDR3: TGTGCCAGCAGTTCGGGACAGGGGCTCCATCAGCCCCAGCATTTT. Protein product: CASSSGQGLHQPQHF. The chain has TRBV6-2 or TRBV6-3 and TRBJ1-5; the match to TRBD1 covers 10 bases. The germline CDR1 and CDR2 sequences are MNHEY and SVGEGT. With V trimmed by 4 bases and J by 5 bases, 5 bases remained unmatched. This CDR3 is built from 15 residues.